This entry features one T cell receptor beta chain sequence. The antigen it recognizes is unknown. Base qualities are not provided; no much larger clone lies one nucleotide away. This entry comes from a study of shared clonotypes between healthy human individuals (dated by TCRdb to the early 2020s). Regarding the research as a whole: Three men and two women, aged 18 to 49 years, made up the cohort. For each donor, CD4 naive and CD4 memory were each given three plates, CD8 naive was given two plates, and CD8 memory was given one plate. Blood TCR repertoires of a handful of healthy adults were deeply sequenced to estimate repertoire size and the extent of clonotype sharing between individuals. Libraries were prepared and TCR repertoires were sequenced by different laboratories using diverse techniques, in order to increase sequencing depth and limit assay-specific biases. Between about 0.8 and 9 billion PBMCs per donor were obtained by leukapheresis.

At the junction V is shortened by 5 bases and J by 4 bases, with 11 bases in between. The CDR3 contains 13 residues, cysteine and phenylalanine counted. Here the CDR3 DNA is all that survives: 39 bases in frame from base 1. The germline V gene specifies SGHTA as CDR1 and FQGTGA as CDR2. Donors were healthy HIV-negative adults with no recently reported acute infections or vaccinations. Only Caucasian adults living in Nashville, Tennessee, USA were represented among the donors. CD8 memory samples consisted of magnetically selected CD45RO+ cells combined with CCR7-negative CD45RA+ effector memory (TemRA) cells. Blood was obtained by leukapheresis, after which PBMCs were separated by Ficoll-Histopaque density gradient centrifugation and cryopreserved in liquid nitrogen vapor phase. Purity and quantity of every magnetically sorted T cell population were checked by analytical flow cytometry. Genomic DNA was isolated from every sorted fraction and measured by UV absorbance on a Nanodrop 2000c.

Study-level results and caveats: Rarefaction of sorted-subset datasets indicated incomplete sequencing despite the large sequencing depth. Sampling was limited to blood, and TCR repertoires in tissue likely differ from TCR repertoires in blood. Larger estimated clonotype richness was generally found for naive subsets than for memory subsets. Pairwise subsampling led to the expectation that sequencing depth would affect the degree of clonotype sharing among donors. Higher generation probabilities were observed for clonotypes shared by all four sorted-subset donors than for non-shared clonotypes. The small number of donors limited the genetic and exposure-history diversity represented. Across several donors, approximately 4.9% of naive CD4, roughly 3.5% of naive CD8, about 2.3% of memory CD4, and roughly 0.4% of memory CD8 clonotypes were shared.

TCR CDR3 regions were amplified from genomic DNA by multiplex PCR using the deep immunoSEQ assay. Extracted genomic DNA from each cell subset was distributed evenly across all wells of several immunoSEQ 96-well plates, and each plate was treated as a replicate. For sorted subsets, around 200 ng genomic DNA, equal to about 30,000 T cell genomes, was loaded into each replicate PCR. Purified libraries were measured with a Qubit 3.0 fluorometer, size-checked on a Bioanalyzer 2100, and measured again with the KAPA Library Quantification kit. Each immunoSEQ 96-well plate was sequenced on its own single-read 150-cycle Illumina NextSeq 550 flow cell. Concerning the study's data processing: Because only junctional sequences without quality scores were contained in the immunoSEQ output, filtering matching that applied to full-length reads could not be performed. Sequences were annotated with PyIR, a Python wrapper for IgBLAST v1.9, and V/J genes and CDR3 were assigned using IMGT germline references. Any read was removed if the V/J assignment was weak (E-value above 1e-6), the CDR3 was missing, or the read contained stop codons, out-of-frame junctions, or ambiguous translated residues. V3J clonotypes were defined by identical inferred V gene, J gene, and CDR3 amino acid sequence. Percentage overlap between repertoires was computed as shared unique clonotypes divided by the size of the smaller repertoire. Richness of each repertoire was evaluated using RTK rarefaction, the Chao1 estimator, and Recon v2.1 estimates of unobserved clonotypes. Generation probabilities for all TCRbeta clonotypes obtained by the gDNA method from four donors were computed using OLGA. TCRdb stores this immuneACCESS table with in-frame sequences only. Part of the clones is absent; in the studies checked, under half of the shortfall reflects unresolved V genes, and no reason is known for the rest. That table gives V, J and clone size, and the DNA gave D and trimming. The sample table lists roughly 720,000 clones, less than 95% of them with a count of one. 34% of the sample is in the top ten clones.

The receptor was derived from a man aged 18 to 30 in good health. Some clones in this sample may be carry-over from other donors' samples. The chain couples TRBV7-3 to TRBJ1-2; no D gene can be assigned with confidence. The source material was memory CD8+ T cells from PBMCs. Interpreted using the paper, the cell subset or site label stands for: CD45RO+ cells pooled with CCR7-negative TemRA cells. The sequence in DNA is TGTGCCAGCAGCCCCGATGAGGGCTATGGCTACACCTTC. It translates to CASSPDEGYGYTF.